The 30 T cell receptor beta chains below come from one sample, sequenced in a study of blood T cell repertoires in COVID-19. The protocol was immunoSEQ multiplex PCR, while the TCRdb copy is restricted to in-frame clones and leaves out a portion. Among about 240,000 clones listed, 70% to 90% were seen once. Sequenced input: PBMCs or T cells enriched from blood (not recorded which). The receptors were sampled from a middle-aged woman with acute COVID-19.

The chain uses TRBV14 and TRBJ2-3; the match to TRBD2 covers 8 bases. CDR3 size: 14 residues. Germline CDR1 and CDR2: SGHDN and FVKESK. V trimming: 5 bases; J trimming: 5 bases; junction bases outside the gene matches: 6. The DNA of the CDR3 is TGTGCCAGCAGCATCGAGCGGGAGATAGATACGCAGTATTTT. Its translation is CASSIEREIDTQYF. Full variable domain (remainder filled in from reference TRBV14 and TRBJ2-3): EAGVTQFPSHSVIEKGQTVTLRCDPISGHDNLYWYRRVMGKEIKFLLHFVKESKQDESGMPNNRFLAERTGGTYSTLKVQPAELEDSGVYFCASSIEREIDTQYFGPGTRLTVL.

V usage is TRBV3-1 (or the pseudogene TRBV3-2) and J usage is TRBJ1-4, with a tentative D call TRBD1 (6 bases). Germline V gene data show CDR1 as LGHDT and CDR2 as YNNKEL (reference sequence). This CDR3 spans 18 amino acids. Trimming removed 0 bases from V and 3 bases from J, with 17 bases in between. CDR3 sequence (DNA): TGTGCCAGCAGCCAAGACCCCCCGAGGGGGGGGGCTAATGAAAAACTGTTTTTT. This encodes CASSQDPPRGGANEKLFF.

The sample holds one count of this clone. The J gene is TRBJ2-7, the V gene TRBV7-6, with 11 bases fitting TRBD1. Germline lookup yields CDR1 SGHVS and CDR2 FNYEAQ. V was clipped by 5 bases and J by 6 bases; unmatched bases: 6. This CDR3 has 14 amino acids. The CDR3 nucleotides are TGTGCCAGCAGCCCCGGGACAGGGGGACCCGAGCAGTACTTC. As protein: CASSPGTGGPEQYF.

The chain links TRBV3-1 (or the pseudogene TRBV3-2) to TRBJ2-1, with 12 bases that match TRBD2. The germline V gene encodes CDR1 LGHDT and CDR2 YNNKEL (reference sequence). V shed 3 bases, J shed 3 bases, and the junction held 9 bases outside the gene matches. This CDR3 is 18 amino acids long. CDR3 residues: CASSQVTRGLAGYNEQFF. In DNA, the CDR3 is TGTGCCAGCAGCCAGGTGACCCGGGGACTAGCGGGCTACAATGAGCAGTTCTTC.

This clone has a handful of counts. The CDR3: CASSQNSGGLSSYEQYF. In nucleotides, the CDR3 is TGCGCCAGCAGCCAGAATTCAGGGGGCCTGAGCTCCTACGAGCAGTACTTC. V and J are TRBV4-1 and TRBJ2-7, with TRBD1 matching over 8 bases. CDR1 MGHRA and CDR2 YSYEKL come from the germline V gene. The V gene end was trimmed by 3 bases and the J gene end by 0 bases; junction bases not matched to a gene: 10. The CDR3 consists of 17 residues.

This chain joins TRBV2 and TRBJ2-7, with a possible D match to TRBD2 (5 bases). This CDR3 has 12 amino acids. V lost 7 bases and J lost 2, with 9 bases in between. From germline, CDR1 is SNHLY and CDR2 FYNNEI. CDR3 sequence reads: CASTHGAYEQYF. The CDR3 DNA reads as TGTGCCAGCACCCACGGGGCCTACGAGCAGTACTTC.

The rearrangement links TRBV7-3 to TRBJ2-2; 10 bases match TRBD2. Germline values: CDR1 SGHTA, CDR2 FQGTGA. This CDR3 is 14 amino acids long. The V and J ends lost 6 bases and 5 bases, in that order; junction bases with no gene match: 3. The CDR3 sequence is CASRAGGGTGELFF. CDR3 nucleotide sequence: TGTGCCAGCAGAGCGGGAGGGGGTACCGGGGAGCTGTTTTTT.

This rearrangement joins TRBV9 to TRBJ2-1; 11 bases match TRBD2. The V and J ends lost 3 bases and 3 bases, in that order; junction bases with no gene match: 5. Per the germline V gene, CDR1 is SGDLS and CDR2 is YYNGEE. The CDR3 is 16 residues long. The CDR3 spells CASSGRGLADYNEQFF. The CDR3 DNA sequence: TGTGCCAGCAGCGGTAGGGGACTAGCGGACTACAATGAGCAGTTCTTC.

This clone was detected once. The chain carries TRBV21-1 and TRBJ2-4; the listed D gene, TRBD2, was not tested against the DNA. TRBV21-1 is reported as a pseudogene. CDR3 length: 17 residues. This chain's CDR3 is CASSSAGCSLAKNIQYF. The CDR3 DNA is TGTGCCAGCAGCTCTGCGGGGTGCAGTTTAGCCAAAAACATTCAGTACTTC.

This clone was observed once. The chain links TRBV7-2 to TRBJ2-7; 10 bases agree with TRBD2. This CDR3 spans 14 amino acids. Trimming took 9 bases from V and 3 from J; bases not matched to a gene: 8. CDR1 and CDR2 (germline): SGHTA, FQGNSA. The CDR3 nucleotides read TGTGCCAGTGGGCTAGCGGGAGTTGGCTACGAGCAGTACTTC. Its translation: CASGLAGVGYEQYF.

V usage is TRBV11-3 and J usage is TRBJ2-5; a weak D match, TRBD2 (5 bases). The CDR3 runs 13 residues. The V end was cut by 4 bases, the J end by 2 bases, with 8 bases between. The germline CDR1 and CDR2 sequences are SGHNT and YENEEA. In DNA, the CDR3 is TGTGCCAGCAGCTCCTCGGGGCAAGAGACCCAGTACTTC. It translates to CASSSSGQETQYF.

In its sample, this clone was seen a few times. The V and J genes are TRBV9 and TRBJ2-3, with D perhaps matching TRBD1 (6 bases). This CDR3 contains 15 residues. The germline CDR1 and CDR2 sequences are SGDLS and YYNGEE. The V end was cut by 6 bases, the J end by 2 bases, with 16 bases between. The CDR3: CASTRGNLDTDTQYF. The CDR3 region has the DNA TGTGCCAGCACAAGGGGGAACTTAGACACAGATACGCAGTATTTT. Based on the CDR3 plus reference TRBV9 and TRBJ2-3, the full variable domain is DSGVTQTPKHLITATGQRVTLRCSPRSGDLSVYWYQQSLDQGLQFLIQYYNGEERAKGNILERFSAQQFPDLHSELNLSSLELGDSALYFCASTRGNLDTDTQYFGPGTRLTVL.

The chain combines TRBV5-1 with TRBJ2-7; 11 bases match TRBD1. The CDR3 runs 16 residues. Germline V gene lookup returns CDR1 SGHRS and CDR2 YFSETQ. The V gene end was trimmed by 4 bases and the J gene end by 4 bases; junction bases not matched to a gene: 10. The CDR3 bases are TGCGCCAGCAGCCACCTTGGACAGGGGGCTACTTACGAGCAGTACTTC. Its translation is CASSHLGQGATYEQYF.

V usage is TRBV21-1 and J usage is TRBJ2-4; the D call in the table, TRBD1, was not verified against the DNA. TRBV21-1 is labeled a pseudogene. The CDR3 contains 17 residues. CDR3 sequence: CASSLPGTESAKNIQYF. The DNA for the CDR3 is TGTGCCAGCAGCCTTCCCGGGACAGAGTCAGCCAAAAACATTCAGTACTTC.

A few counts support this clone. V is TRBV7-9 and J is TRBJ1-1; D unresolved. Germline CDR1 and CDR2: SEHNR and FQNEAQ (reference sequence). The CDR3 is 12 residues long. V was shortened by 6 bases and J by 1 base, with 6 bases between the two germline ends. The CDR3 region has the DNA TGTGCCAGCAGAGAGGGGAACACTGAAGCTTTCTTT. Its protein is CASREGNTEAFF.

The rearrangement links TRBV5-1 to TRBJ2-7; TRBD2 aligns across 12 bases. The V gene's germline CDR1 is SGHRS and CDR2 YFSETQ. The CDR3 runs to 15 residues. Losses at the gene ends were 3 bases for V and 0 bases for J; bases not matched to a gene: 1. CDR3 amino acids: CASSSTSGSSYEQYF. DNA for the CDR3: TGCGCCAGCAGCTCGACTAGCGGGAGCTCCTACGAGCAGTACTTC. Together with reference TRBV5-1 and TRBJ2-7, the CDR3 gives the full variable domain: KAGVTQTPRYLIKTRGQQVTLSCSPISGHRSVSWYQQTPGQGLQFLFEYFSETQRNKGNFPGRFSGRQFSNSRSEMNVSTLELGDSALYLCASSSTSGSSYEQYFGPGTRLTVT.

This chain links TRBV3-1 (or the pseudogene TRBV3-2) with TRBJ2-2, with a possible D match to TRBD2 (6 bases). V lost 1 base and J lost 6, with 15 bases in between. CDR1 is LGHDT, CDR2 YNNKEL, per germline (reference sequence). This CDR3 contains 16 residues. The CDR3 sequence: CASSQGTGLTSGELFF. The CDR3 bases are TGTGCCAGCAGCCAAGGAACGGGACTCACGTCCGGGGAGCTGTTTTTT.

The chain recombines TRBV29-1 with TRBJ1-5, with 7 bases identical to TRBD1. The V gene end was trimmed by 6 bases and the J gene end by 3 bases; junction bases not matched to a gene: 5. The length of the CDR3 is 13 residues. Germline loops: CDR1 SQVTM, CDR2 ANQGSEA. The CDR3 DNA reads TGCAGCGTCCGAGACAGGGACAATCAGCCCCAGCATTTT. Amino acid sequence: CSVRDRDNQPQHF. The full variable domain, rest sourced from reference TRBV29-1 and TRBJ1-5, is SAVISQKPSRDICQRGTSLTIQCQVDSQVTMMFWYRQQPGQSLTLIATANQGSEATYESGFVIDKFPISRPNLTFSTLTVSNMSPEDSSIYLCSVRDRDNQPQHFGDGTRLSIL.

The chain combines TRBV6-6 with TRBJ1-1, with 8 nucleotides matching TRBD1. V shed 5 bases, J shed 1 base, and the junction held 9 bases outside the gene matches. This CDR3 comprises 16 residues. CDR1 and CDR2 from the germline V gene are MNHNY and SVGAGI (reference sequence). In DNA, the CDR3 is TGTGCCAGCAGTGCCCTGACAGGGGCTAAGAACACTGAAGCTTTCTTT. Its protein is CASSALTGAKNTEAFF.

This chain's CDR3 is CASSMGASGRSGGEQFF. CDR3 DNA sequence: TGTGCCAGTAGTATGGGGGCTAGCGGGAGGTCCGGTGGCGAGCAGTTCTTC. The V gene is TRBV19, the J gene TRBJ2-1; 11 bases are shared with TRBD2. V lost 3 bases and J lost 10; bases outside the gene matches: 14. This CDR3 is built from 17 residues. CDR1 is LNHDA, CDR2 SQIVND, per germline (reference sequence).

The chain recombines TRBV7-6 with TRBJ1-2, with D maybe TRBD1 (5 bases). Germline V gene lookup returns CDR1 SGHVS and CDR2 FNYEAQ. The CDR3 runs 14 residues. Trimming pared 1 base from V and 3 bases from J, leaving 9 bases between. DNA of the CDR3: TGTGCCAGCAGCTTAGTGACAGTGGACTATGGCTACACCTTC. Translating gives CASSLVTVDYGYTF.

This chain joins TRBV5-4 and TRBJ1-1, with D possibly being TRBD1 (5 bases). In germline, CDR1 is SGHNT, CDR2 YYREEE (reference sequence). Trimming left V 6 bases short and J 2 bases short, with 14 bases between. The CDR3 loop spans 14 amino acids. CDR3 sequence (DNA): TGTGCCAGCAACTCCCGGCAGGGAAACACTGAAGCTTTCTTT. Translated: CASNSRQGNTEAFF.

The chain has TRBV27 and TRBJ2-1, with 10 positions matching TRBD2. The germline V gene has CDR1 MNHEY and CDR2 SMNVEV (reference sequence). J lost 9 bases, V lost 7 bases, and 12 bases had no gene match. This CDR3 comprises 15 residues. This CDR3 is CASIGAGGATFEQFF. The DNA for the CDR3 is TGTGCCAGCATCGGAGCGGGAGGGGCAACCTTTGAGCAGTTCTTC.

The CDR3 loop is CASSTQGGQPQHF. The CDR3 coding sequence is TGTGCCAGTAGTACCCAGGGGGGTCAGCCCCAGCATTTT. The V and J genes are TRBV19 and TRBJ1-5, with TRBD1 identical over 7 bases. Germline V lookup: CDR1 LNHDA, CDR2 SQIVND (reference sequence). The ends lost 4 bases at V and 6 bases at J; junction bases unmatched: 3. The CDR3 sequence is 13 residues long.

This clone was found once. The V and J genes are TRBV29-1 and TRBJ2-7; 10 nucleotides line up with TRBD2. After removal of 3 bases from V and 1 base from J, the junction contained 3 bases not matched to a gene. CDR1 and CDR2 from the germline V gene are SQVTM and ANQGSEA. CDR3 length: 14 residues. CDR3 bases: TGCAGCGTTGATCTAGCGGGAGTGTCCTACGAGCAGTACTTC. Encoded protein: CSVDLAGVSYEQYF.

The rearrangement uses TRBV6-5 and TRBJ2-7; D is possibly TRBD2 (6 bases). The CDR3 is made up of 14 amino acids. Germline V gene sequence: CDR1 MNHEY, CDR2 SVGAGI. Trimming stripped 11 bases from V and 3 bases from J, with 20 bases between. The CDR3 DNA reads TGTGCCGCCAGCAGGGAGTTGGGGGGCTACGAGCAGTACTTC. This sequence encodes CAASRELGGYEQYF.

The chain recombines TRBV6-1 with TRBJ2-1; D is uncertain. The germline V gene has CDR1 MNHNS and CDR2 SASEGT. V was pared by 2 bases and J by 8 bases, with 4 bases between. This CDR3 is built from 11 residues. DNA for the CDR3: TGTGCCAGCAGTGAACCAGATGAGCAGTTCTTC. Translating gives CASSEPDEQFF.

V is TRBV7-9 and J is TRBJ1-2; a weak D match, TRBD1 (5 bases). Germline-derived CDR1 and CDR2 are SEHNR and FQNEAQ (reference sequence). The CDR3 is made up of 14 amino acids. Deletions cut 5 bases from V and 4 bases from J, with 14 bases between. This chain's CDR3 is CASSGSGKSYGYTF. The CDR3 DNA sequence: TGTGCCAGCAGCGGATCAGGGAAATCCTATGGCTACACCTTC.

There are a few counts of this clone. J is TRBJ1-2 and V is TRBV29-1, with 7 bases identical to TRBD1. Germline CDR1 and CDR2: SQVTM and ANQGSEA. The CDR3 runs 14 residues. Losses at the gene ends were 6 bases for V and 6 bases for J; bases not matched to a gene: 13. CDR3 residues: CSVSPNRGVHGYTF. CDR3 in DNA: TGCAGCGTCTCCCCTAACAGGGGCGTGCATGGCTACACCTTC.

This chain uses TRBV6-5 with TRBJ1-1, with TRBD1 as a possible D gene (6 bases). Trimming stripped 4 bases from V and 2 bases from J, with 11 bases between. Germline CDR1 and CDR2: MNHEY and SVGAGI. This CDR3 is built from 14 residues. In nucleotides, the CDR3 is TGTGCCAGCAGTTTTCGGGGGGGCAACACTGAAGCTTTCTTT. Its protein is CASSFRGGNTEAFF.